Included here is one T cell receptor (beta chain) sequence, with context. The V end lost 8 bases, the J end lost 4 bases, and 14 bases lay between the germline ends. Germline CDR1 reads MNHEY; CDR2 reads SVGAGI. There are 14 residues in the CDR3. Unique molecular identifier tags were affixed to discrete cDNA molecules. TCRdb analysed the 5' RACE reads with MiXCR anew, one entry per CDR3 protein. The table has fewer than 50,000 distinct CDR3 sequences, roughly an eighth seen once. This entry comes from a study of early T cells in non-severe SARS-CoV-2 infection. J is TRBJ2-2 and V is TRBV6-5; possible D gene TRBD2, 5 bases. This sequence originates from an adult who was a healthcare worker with PCR-confirmed SARS-CoV-2 infection or an uninfected control (not recorded which). The sequencing input was whole blood. As DNA, the CDR3 is TGTGCCAGCCACCTAGCATTCGGCACCGGGGAGCTGTTTTTT. This sequence encodes CASHLAFGTGELFF.